This T cell receptor beta chain was retrieved from a study of beta chain features in type 1 diabetes. Sequencing targeted expressed TCRB transcripts, as all isolated RNA had been reverse transcribed. Assay used: immunoSEQ multiplex PCR; TCRdb lists only in-frame clones, some missing. The repertoire holds approximately 250,000 clones, with roughly an eighth as singletons. Donors contributed one heparinised blood draw apiece, averaging around 120 mL. CD4+ naive, central memory, regulatory and stem cell-like memory cells were sorted via CD45RO/CCR7/CD25/CD127/CD95/CD27. This clone was found a few times. Sequencing was done on a sample of naive CD4+ T cells from blood. This receptor was taken from a middle-aged woman in good health.

CDR3 sequence (DNA): TGTGCCAGCAGTGAATTCGGGGGGTTGGGTCAAGAGACCCAGTACTTC. Translating gives CASSEFGGLGQETQYF. The V gene is TRBV25-1, the J gene TRBJ2-5, with 7 bases that match TRBD2. CDR3 length: 16 residues. CDR1 is MGHDK, CDR2 SYGVNS, per germline. J lost 2 bases, V lost 1 base, and 7 bases had no gene match.